This record looks at one T cell receptor (beta chain) sequence and its context. Its antigen is currently unknown. It was roughly 3,500 ng of total RNA that each TCR library used. Researchers used template switching to add UMIs featuring a 6-nucleotide sample barcode. TCRdb reprocessed the 5' RACE reads and reports one entry per CDR3 protein, with no DNA. Here the sample table reports approximately 200,000 distinct CDR3 sequences. The germline CDR1 and CDR2 sequences are DFQATT and SNEGSKA (reference sequence). The length of the CDR3 is 13 residues. This sample was included in a study of monozygotic twins with inflammatory bowel disease. Study observations and caveats: Nothing supported a single strong signal or clonotype that was associated with IBD.

Unsorted whole blood yielded the total RNA, with T cells left unselected. Sequencing was carried out using blood. The sequence was obtained from a human donor with ulcerative colitis or Crohn's disease, or a healthy co-twin of an affected twin (not recorded which). The J gene is TRBJ1-1, the V gene TRBV20-1; TCRdb designates TRBD1, a call that cannot be tested without DNA. The CDR3 loop is CSAARGVSAEAFF.